One sample yielded the 19 T cell receptor beta chains listed below, sequenced in a study of T cells after posttransplantation cyclophosphamide (dated by TCRdb to about 2016). The library was prepared using the immunoSEQ multiplex PCR assay. TCRdb stores this immuneACCESS table with in-frame sequences only. Part of the clones is absent; in the studies checked, under half of the shortfall reflects unresolved V genes, and no reason is known for the rest. The sample table lists around 3,500 clones, about 95% of them with a count of one. Under 1.3% of the sample comes from the top ten. The sequenced sample was naive CD8+ T cells sorted from PBMCs. The receptors were gathered from a woman between 50 and 59 years old in good health and a related stem cell transplant donor.

The chain combines TRBV19 with TRBJ1-1, with 7 bases lining up with TRBD1. J was trimmed by 3 bases and V by 10 bases; bases with no gene match: 14. From germline, CDR1 is LNHDA and CDR2 SQIVND (reference sequence). CDR3 length: 15 residues. The CDR3 DNA reads TGTGCCACCCAAACGAGGGGGGACAGCTACACTGAAGCTTTCTTT. Translation gives CATQTRGDSYTEAFF.

CDR3 bases: TGTGCCAGCAGCCTGGGACACTTGAACACTGAAGCTTTCTTT. Its protein is CASSLGHLNTEAFF. V is TRBV28 and J is TRBJ1-1, with a tentative D call TRBD1 (6 bases). V was pared by 6 bases and J by 0 bases, with 11 bases between. Per germline, CDR1 MDHEN and CDR2 SYDVKM. This CDR3 spans 14 amino acids.

The genes are TRBV9 and TRBJ1-2; D is possibly TRBD1 (6 bases). Germline lookup yields CDR1 SGDLS and CDR2 YYNGEE. The CDR3 is 14 amino acids. V dropped 0 bases and J dropped 6 bases, with 12 bases sitting between them. DNA for the CDR3: TGTGCCAGCAGCGTAGAAGTAACAGGGAATGGCTACACCTTC. It codes for CASSVEVTGNGYTF.

The chain couples TRBV5-1 to TRBJ2-4, with 7 bases lining up with TRBD2. The V gene's germline CDR1 is SGHRS and CDR2 YFSETQ. The CDR3 loop spans 12 amino acids. V trimming: 7 bases; J trimming: 7 bases; junction bases outside the gene matches: 5. The chain's CDR3 is CASQREGNIQYF. Here the CDR3 DNA reads TGCGCCAGCCAGAGGGAGGGGAACATTCAGTACTTC.

V and J are TRBV19 and TRBJ2-3; TRBD1 is a possible D gene (6 bases). V was cut by 4 bases and J by 4 bases, with 12 bases left in between. The CDR3 has 14 amino acids. Germline V CDR1 and CDR2: LNHDA, SQIVND (reference sequence). The CDR3 bases are TGTGCCAGTAGTAGGACAGCCGGGGCAGATACGCAGTATTTT. It codes for CASSRTAGADTQYF.

The rearrangement joins TRBV5-6 to TRBJ2-5; 9 bases are shared with TRBD2. Matching the DNA end better, TRBJ2-7 makes the J call doubtful. Germline V gives CDR1 SGHDT, CDR2 YYEEEE. This CDR3 comprises 14 residues. This CDR3 reads CASSRPGLAPEQYF. Written as DNA, the CDR3 is TGTGCCAGCAGCAGACCGGGACTAGCACCCGAGCAGTACTTC.

The V and J genes are TRBV11-1 and TRBJ2-7; no definite D call. Germline V gives CDR1 SGHAT, CDR2 FQDESV (reference sequence). CDR3 length: 12 residues. The germline V and J ends were trimmed by 1 base and 7 bases, with 8 bases remaining between them. DNA of the CDR3: TGTGCCAGCAGCTTAGGAGGTAATGAGCAGTACTTC. Protein product: CASSLGGNEQYF.

The J gene is TRBJ2-3, the V gene TRBV15; possibly TRBD1 for D (8 bases). The CDR3 contains 23 residues. The V end was cut by 0 bases, the J end by 0 bases, with 31 bases between. CDR1 is LNHNV, CDR2 YYDKDF, per germline (reference sequence). CDR3 DNA: TGTGCCACCAGCAGAGATCCGATTCCGACAGGGGAGGCAGCGGGGACTAGCACAGATACGCAGTATTTT. As protein: CATSRDPIPTGEAAGTSTDTQYF.

The chain employs TRBV15 and TRBJ2-5; the match to TRBD1 covers 8 bases. The J call is doubtful: the DNA matches TRBJ2-7 better. The germline CDR1 and CDR2 sequences are LNHNV and YYDKDF (reference sequence). This CDR3 spans 15 amino acids. CDR3 bases: TGTGCCACCAGCAACGTCCGGGACAGGTCCTACGAGCAGTACTTC. Translating gives CATSNVRDRSYEQYF.

This chain links TRBV9 with TRBJ1-1; a possible D gene is TRBD1 (6 bases). V gave up 3 bases and J gave up 6 bases, with 21 bases separating them. Germline V gives CDR1 SGDLS, CDR2 YYNGEE. The CDR3 sequence is 16 residues long. The CDR3 loop is CASSGGRIGGDPEAFF. DNA for the CDR3: TGTGCCAGCAGCGGGGGACGTATAGGGGGTGACCCTGAAGCTTTCTTT.

The rearrangement links TRBV7-9 to TRBJ1-2, with D hard to call. CDR1 and CDR2 from the germline V gene are SEHNR and FQNEAQ (reference sequence). The CDR3 is 14 amino acids. Deletions cut 6 bases from V and 4 bases from J, with 15 bases between. The CDR3 region is CASRPEHVFYGYTF. CDR3 coding DNA: TGTGCCAGCAGGCCTGAGCACGTGTTCTATGGCTACACCTTC.

This clone has only a few counts. V gene TRBV30 combines with J gene TRBJ2-3; D possibly corresponds to TRBD2 (5 bases). Germline loops: CDR1 GTSNPN, CDR2 SVGIG (reference sequence). The CDR3 runs 15 residues. V dropped 4 bases and J dropped 0 bases, with 14 bases sitting between them. This chain's CDR3 is CAWTLGRASTDTQYF. The CDR3 DNA is TGTGCCTGGACCTTGGGGAGAGCTAGCACAGATACGCAGTATTTT.

This chain uses TRBV7-2 with TRBJ2-5; 16 nucleotides line up with TRBD2. The V gene's germline CDR1 is SGHTA and CDR2 FQGNSA. The V and J ends lost 4 bases and 5 bases, in that order; junction bases with no gene match: 7. The CDR3 runs to 17 residues. CDR3 sequence (DNA): TGTGCCAGCAGCTCGGGACTAGCGGGAGGGCCGGGGGAGACCCAGTACTTC. This sequence encodes CASSSGLAGGPGETQYF. Based on the CDR3 plus reference TRBV7-2 and TRBJ2-5, the full variable domain is GAGVSQSPSNKVTEKGKDVELRCDPISGHTALYWYRQSLGQGLEFLIYFQGNSAPDKSGLPSDRFSAERTGGSVSTLTIQRTQQEDSAVYLCASSSGLAGGPGETQYFGPGTRLLVL.

V and J are TRBV4-3 and TRBJ1-5; D might be TRBD1 (5 bases). The length of the CDR3 is 14 residues. Germline V gene data show CDR1 as LGHNA and CDR2 as YSLEER. The V end was cut by 4 bases, the J end by 0 bases, with 7 bases between. CDR3 in DNA: TGCGCCAGCAGCCGTAGGGGTAGCAATCAGCCCCAGCATTTT. It yields the protein CASSRRGSNQPQHF.

J is TRBJ2-7 and V is TRBV13; D remains ambiguous. The CDR3 is made up of 13 amino acids. Germline loops: CDR1 PRHDT, CDR2 FYEKMQ (reference sequence). The germline V and J ends were trimmed by 10 bases and 1 base, with 14 bases remaining between them. The CDR3 DNA follows: TGTGCCATCACCTCGGGTTCGTCCTACGAGCAGTACTTC. This gives the protein CAITSGSSYEQYF.

The chain couples TRBV28 to TRBJ2-3; TRBD1 aligns across 11 bases. The junction had 10 bases not matched to a gene; V was cut back by 10 bases and J by 4 bases. This CDR3 spans 15 amino acids. CDR1 is MDHEN, CDR2 SYDVKM, per germline. In nucleotides, the CDR3 is TGTGCCACCAGACGTTGGACAGGGGGCTCAGATACGCAGTATTTT. It yields the protein CATRRWTGGSDTQYF.

The rearrangement joins TRBV30 to TRBJ1-1, with 7 bases lining up with TRBD1. The CDR3 sequence is 14 residues long. With 0 bases clipped from V and 3 bases from J, the junction kept 4 bases outside the gene matches. CDR1 is GTSNPN and CDR2 is SVGIG in the germline V gene (reference sequence). DNA of the CDR3: TGTGCCTGGAGTGTACGGGGACAGCACACTGAAGCTTTCTTT. This gives the protein CAWSVRGQHTEAFF.

V usage is TRBV27 and J usage is TRBJ1-6; TRBD1 matches at 10 bases. This CDR3 contains 14 residues. Germline V lookup: CDR1 MNHEY, CDR2 SMNVEV (reference sequence). V shed 7 bases, J shed 9 bases, and the junction held 6 bases outside the gene matches. The CDR3 protein is CASTPTGGVSPLHF. DNA for the CDR3: TGTGCCAGCACCCCGACAGGGGGCGTTTCACCCCTCCACTTT.

This clone was detected once. V is TRBV29-1 and J is TRBJ2-7; TRBD1 matches 10 bases. The trim removed 6 bases at V and 4 bases at J, leaving 6 bases unmatched. Germline V gene sequence: CDR1 SQVTM, CDR2 ANQGSEA. The CDR3 covers 13 residues. In nucleotides, the CDR3 is TGCAGCGTCGGACAGGGGGAGGGTTACGAGCAGTACTTC. This translates into CSVGQGEGYEQYF.